Listed below are T cell receptor beta chains from one sample, sequenced in a study of siplizumab effects on memory and regulatory T cells. Here immunoSEQ multiplex PCR was the method, and the copy in TCRdb shows in-frame clones only, minus some. This sample has 90,000 to 120,000 clones, with about 94% found just once. Sequenced input: Tregs sorted from blood. These receptor sequences come from a human donor in good health. Each CDR3 is given with its conserved first and last residue. Each record gives: V gene, D gene, J gene, clone size, CDR3 protein, CDR3 DNA. The D gene is left open where the match is weak. Clone size appears in some rows only: once, few, many, or a class for an expanded clone.

V gene: TRBV15; D gene: -; J gene: TRBJ2-2; clone size: -; CDR3 protein: CATTAGINTGELFF; CDR3 DNA: TGTGCCACCACGGCAGGGATAAACACCGGGGAGCTGTTTTTT
V gene: TRBV5-1; D gene: -; J gene: TRBJ2-7; clone size: -; CDR3 protein: CASSSGAAYEQYF; CDR3 DNA: TGCGCCAGCAGCTCCGGGGCCGCCTACGAGCAGTACTTC
V gene: TRBV9; D gene: TRBD1; J gene: TRBJ1-6; clone size: -; CDR3 protein: CASSVVGQDNSPLHF; CDR3 DNA: TGTGCCAGCAGCGTAGTGGGACAGGATAATTCACCCCTCCACTTT
V gene: TRBV19; D gene: -; J gene: TRBJ2-6; clone size: -; CDR3 protein: CASSPGGSISGANVLTF; CDR3 DNA: TGTGCCAGTAGTCCCGGCGGTTCAATCTCTGGGGCCAACGTCCTGACTTTC
V gene: TRBV7-9; D gene: TRBD1; J gene: TRBJ1-6; clone size: -; CDR3 protein: CASSLYSGQANSPLHF; CDR3 DNA: TGTGCCAGCAGCTTATACTCCGGACAGGCCAATTCACCCCTCCACTTT
V gene: TRBV7-9; D gene: -; J gene: TRBJ2-1; clone size: -; CDR3 protein: CASSFVRQRRWEQFF; CDR3 DNA: TGTGCCAGCAGCTTTGTTCGACAGAGGCGCTGGGAGCAGTTCTTC
V gene: TRBV30; D gene: -; J gene: TRBJ1-2; clone size: once; CDR3 protein: CAWSGSGRYGYTF; CDR3 DNA: TGTGCCTGGAGCGGATCGGGGCGATATGGTTACACCTTC
V gene: TRBV7-2; D gene: TRBD2; J gene: TRBJ2-5; clone size: -; CDR3 protein: CASRLEGLLRETQYF; CDR3 DNA: TGTGCCAGCAGGTTAGAGGGACTATTACGAGAGACCCAGTACTTC
V gene: TRBV5-1; D gene: -; J gene: TRBJ2-2; clone size: -; CDR3 protein: CASSLFWQGDTGELFF; CDR3 DNA: TGCGCCAGCAGCTTATTTTGGCAGGGAGACACCGGGGAGCTGTTTTTT
V gene: TRBV7-3; D gene: -; J gene: TRBJ1-1; clone size: -; CDR3 protein: CASSLTGGYPEAFF; CDR3 DNA: TGTGCCAGCAGCCTGACAGGCGGTTATCCTGAAGCTTTCTTT
V gene: TRBV30; D gene: -; J gene: TRBJ1-3; clone size: -; CDR3 protein: CAWSGNTIYF; CDR3 DNA: TGTGCCTGGTCAGGAAACACCATATATTTT
V gene: TRBV6-1; D gene: -; J gene: TRBJ2-5; clone size: -; CDR3 protein: CASSVRGWTKETQYF; CDR3 DNA: TGTGCCAGCAGTGTACGCGGGTGGACCAAAGAGACCCAGTACTTC
V gene: TRBV19; D gene: TRBD2; J gene: TRBJ2-1; clone size: once; CDR3 protein: CASSIGNWGGNEQFF; CDR3 DNA: TGTGCCAGTAGTATAGGCAATTGGGGGGGTAATGAGCAGTTCTTC
V gene: TRBV19; D gene: -; J gene: TRBJ2-7; clone size: -; CDR3 protein: CASSIGPGYREQYF; CDR3 DNA: TGTGCCAGTAGTATAGGGCCAGGTTATCGCGAGCAGTACTTC